This T cell receptor (beta chain) stems from a study of identical twins. TCRdb analysed the 5' RACE reads with MiXCR anew, one entry per CDR3 protein. The table records under 500,000 distinct CDR3 sequences, roughly an eighth of them present only once. Germline loops: CDR1 SGHRS, CDR2 YFSETQ. The CDR3 runs to 14 residues. V was trimmed by 4 bases and J by 2 bases, leaving 11 bases between them. Study conclusions and caveats: In zero-insertion analyses, partial confounding could arise from invariant MAIT and iNKT cells.

This clonotype was observed at least ten times. Its antigen is as yet unknown. This sample was shared with a second study, whose subject was yellow fever vaccine responses in identical twins.

The receptor was isolated from a young woman in good health. The rearrangement uses TRBV5-1 and TRBJ2-3; possibly TRBD1 for D (6 bases). The sample consisted of CD4+ T cells sorted from blood. The CDR3 here is CASSQQGPTDTQYF. In DNA, the CDR3 is TGCGCCAGCAGCCAGCAGGGGCCCACAGATACGCAGTATTTT.